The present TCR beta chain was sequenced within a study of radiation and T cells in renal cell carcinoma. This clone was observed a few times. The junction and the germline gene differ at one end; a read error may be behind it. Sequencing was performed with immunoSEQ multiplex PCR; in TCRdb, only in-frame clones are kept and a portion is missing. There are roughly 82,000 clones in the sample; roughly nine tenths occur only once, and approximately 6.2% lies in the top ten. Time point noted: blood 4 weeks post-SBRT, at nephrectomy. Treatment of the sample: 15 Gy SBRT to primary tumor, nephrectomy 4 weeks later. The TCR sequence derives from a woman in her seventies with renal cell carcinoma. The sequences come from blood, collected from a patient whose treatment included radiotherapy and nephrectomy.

The CDR3 reads CAGSRGRGGTEAFF. The CDR3, as DNA: TGTGCCGGCAGTCGGGGGCGAGGGGGCACTGAAGCTTTCTTT. V and J are TRBV2 and TRBJ1-1, with D perhaps TRBD1 (6 bases). Germline V gene sequence: CDR1 SNHLY, CDR2 FYNNEI. This CDR3 spans 14 amino acids.